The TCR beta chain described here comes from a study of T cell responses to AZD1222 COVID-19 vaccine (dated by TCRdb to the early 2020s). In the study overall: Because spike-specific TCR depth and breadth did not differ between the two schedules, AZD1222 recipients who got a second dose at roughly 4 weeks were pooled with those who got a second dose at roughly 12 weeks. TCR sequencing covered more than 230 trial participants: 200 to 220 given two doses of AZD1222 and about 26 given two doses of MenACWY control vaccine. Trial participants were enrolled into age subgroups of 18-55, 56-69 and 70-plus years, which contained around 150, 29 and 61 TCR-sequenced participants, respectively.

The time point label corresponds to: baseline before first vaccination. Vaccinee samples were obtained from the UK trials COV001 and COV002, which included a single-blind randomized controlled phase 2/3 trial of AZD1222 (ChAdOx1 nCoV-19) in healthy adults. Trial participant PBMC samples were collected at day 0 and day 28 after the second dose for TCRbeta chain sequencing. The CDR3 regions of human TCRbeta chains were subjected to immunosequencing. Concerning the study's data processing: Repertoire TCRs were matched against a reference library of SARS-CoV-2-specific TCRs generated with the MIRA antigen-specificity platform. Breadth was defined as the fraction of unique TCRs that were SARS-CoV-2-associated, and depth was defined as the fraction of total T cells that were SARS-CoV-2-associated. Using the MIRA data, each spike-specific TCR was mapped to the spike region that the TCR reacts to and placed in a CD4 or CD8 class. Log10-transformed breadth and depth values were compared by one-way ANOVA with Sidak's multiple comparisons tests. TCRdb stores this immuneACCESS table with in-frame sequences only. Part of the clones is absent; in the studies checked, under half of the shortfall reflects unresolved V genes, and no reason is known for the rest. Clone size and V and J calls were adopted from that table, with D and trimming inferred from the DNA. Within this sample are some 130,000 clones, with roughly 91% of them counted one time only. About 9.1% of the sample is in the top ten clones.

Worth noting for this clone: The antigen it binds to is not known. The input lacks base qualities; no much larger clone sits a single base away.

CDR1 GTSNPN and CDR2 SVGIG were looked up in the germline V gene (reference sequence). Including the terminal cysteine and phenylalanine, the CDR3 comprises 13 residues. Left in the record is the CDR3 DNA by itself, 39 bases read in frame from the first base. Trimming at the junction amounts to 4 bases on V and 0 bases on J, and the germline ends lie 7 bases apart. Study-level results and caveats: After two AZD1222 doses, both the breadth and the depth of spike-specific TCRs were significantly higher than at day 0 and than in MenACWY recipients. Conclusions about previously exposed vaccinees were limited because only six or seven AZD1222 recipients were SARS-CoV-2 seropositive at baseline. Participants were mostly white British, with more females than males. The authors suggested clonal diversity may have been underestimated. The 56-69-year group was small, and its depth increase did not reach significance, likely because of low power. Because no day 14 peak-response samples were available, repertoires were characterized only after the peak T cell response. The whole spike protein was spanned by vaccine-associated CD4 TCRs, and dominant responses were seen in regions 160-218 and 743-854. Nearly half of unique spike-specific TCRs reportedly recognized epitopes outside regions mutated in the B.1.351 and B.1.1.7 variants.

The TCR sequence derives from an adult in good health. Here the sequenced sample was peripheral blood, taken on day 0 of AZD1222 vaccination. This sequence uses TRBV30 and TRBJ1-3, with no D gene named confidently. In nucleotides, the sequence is TGTGCCTGGAACCTGCTCTCTGGAAACACCATATATTTT. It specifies CAWNLLSGNTIYF.